Listed below are T cell receptor beta chains from one sample, sequenced in a study of T cell clusters in autoimmune cytopenias. Each CDR3 protein gets one entry in TCRdb, which reprocessed the multiplex PCR reads and gives no DNA. Its listing shows about 8,100 distinct CDR3 sequences. The sequenced material came from peripheral blood. All receptors derive from a human donor with an autoimmune cytopenia or autoimmune hepatitis (not recorded which). Both conserved end residues are part of each CDR3. Each record gives: CDR3 protein, clone size, V gene, J gene. Part of the rows lack a size; the others show once, few, many or a class for expanded clones.

CDR3aa: CSVGRNTEAFF; abundance: medium-sized; v_gene: TRBV29-1; j_gene: TRBJ1-1
CDR3aa: CASSLGQGRDYGYTF; abundance: NA; v_gene: TRBV5-1; j_gene: TRBJ1-2
CDR3aa: CASSLGDRAGGGYTF; abundance: NA; v_gene: TRBV5-1; j_gene: TRBJ1-2
CDR3aa: CASSSGSGQPNYGYTF; abundance: NA; v_gene: TRBV12-3/TRBV12-4; j_gene: TRBJ1-2
CDR3aa: CASSHRETTEAFF; abundance: medium-sized; v_gene: TRBV6-1; j_gene: TRBJ1-1
CDR3aa: CSAHGGNEQFF; abundance: medium-sized; v_gene: TRBV29-1; j_gene: TRBJ2-1
CDR3aa: CASSLDGRNYGYTF; abundance: NA; v_gene: TRBV6-2/TRBV6-3; j_gene: TRBJ1-2
CDR3aa: CASSYGVGTTNEKLFF; abundance: NA; v_gene: TRBV10-3; j_gene: TRBJ1-4
CDR3aa: CASSRQGAGRETQYF; abundance: NA; v_gene: TRBV7-4; j_gene: TRBJ2-5
CDR3aa: CASTTDWTYNEQFF; abundance: medium-sized; v_gene: TRBV19; j_gene: TRBJ2-1
CDR3aa: CASSYSGSRPSYEQYF; abundance: medium-sized; v_gene: TRBV6-5; j_gene: TRBJ2-7
CDR3aa: CASSAGGLADYQETQYF; abundance: NA; v_gene: TRBV5-6; j_gene: TRBJ2-5
CDR3aa: CSVERTGGEKLFF; abundance: NA; v_gene: TRBV29-1; j_gene: TRBJ1-4
CDR3aa: CASSYSTLGQDGYTF; abundance: NA; v_gene: TRBV6-6; j_gene: TRBJ1-2
CDR3aa: CAWSHPGQGSSPLHF; abundance: medium-sized; v_gene: TRBV30; j_gene: TRBJ1-6
CDR3aa: CASSLSKGLADSYNEQFF; abundance: NA; v_gene: TRBV12-3/TRBV12-4; j_gene: TRBJ2-1
CDR3aa: CASSPPRTATDTQYF; abundance: NA; v_gene: TRBV18; j_gene: TRBJ2-3
CDR3aa: CASSPQGLAGRTDTQYF; abundance: medium-sized; v_gene: TRBV18; j_gene: TRBJ2-3
CDR3aa: CASSAPLQTTGSYVLTF; abundance: medium-sized; v_gene: TRBV6-5; j_gene: TRBJ2-6
CDR3aa: CATRSQGARNQPQHF; abundance: medium-sized; v_gene: TRBV15; j_gene: TRBJ1-5
CDR3aa: CASGNRASTDTQYF; abundance: medium-sized; v_gene: TRBV27; j_gene: TRBJ2-3
CDR3aa: CAWRTSGGTDTQYF; abundance: medium-sized; v_gene: TRBV30; j_gene: TRBJ2-3
CDR3aa: CASRIGGGGYTF; abundance: NA; v_gene: TRBV12-3/TRBV12-4; j_gene: TRBJ1-2
CDR3aa: CSATKQGSDYGYTF; abundance: NA; v_gene: TRBV20-1; j_gene: TRBJ1-2
CDR3aa: CATSSPSGVGGELFF; abundance: NA; v_gene: TRBV24-1; j_gene: TRBJ2-2
CDR3aa: CATSDGTALYEQYF; abundance: medium-sized; v_gene: TRBV15; j_gene: TRBJ2-7
CDR3aa: CAISRDSGANVLTF; abundance: NA; v_gene: TRBV10-3; j_gene: TRBJ2-6
CDR3aa: CASSIGGGLSFYTF; abundance: medium-sized; v_gene: TRBV19; j_gene: TRBJ1-2
CDR3aa: CAGPPGQGFYEQYF; abundance: NA; v_gene: TRBV19; j_gene: TRBJ2-7
CDR3aa: CASSLVGPGSGGPDTQYF; abundance: NA; v_gene: TRBV6-2/TRBV6-3; j_gene: TRBJ2-3
CDR3aa: CASRGTGKKKHQHF; abundance: NA; v_gene: TRBV12-3/TRBV12-4; j_gene: TRBJ1-5
CDR3aa: CSAKPYSGAVMDTQYF; abundance: NA; v_gene: TRBV20-1; j_gene: TRBJ2-3
CDR3aa: CASRTSGTGDREKLFF; abundance: NA; v_gene: TRBV19; j_gene: TRBJ1-4
CDR3aa: CASSLVRGGGFGYTF; abundance: NA; v_gene: TRBV27; j_gene: TRBJ1-2
CDR3aa: CATSSGPGGQVIYNEQFF; abundance: medium-sized; v_gene: TRBV15; j_gene: TRBJ2-1
CDR3aa: CSVATTGKQFF; abundance: medium-sized; v_gene: TRBV29-1; j_gene: TRBJ2-1
CDR3aa: CASRRTTQETQYF; abundance: NA; v_gene: TRBV7-2; j_gene: TRBJ2-5
CDR3aa: CSVLFVDLPNTEAFF; abundance: NA; v_gene: TRBV29-1; j_gene: TRBJ1-1
CDR3aa: CASSYSTSGDYEQYF; abundance: medium-sized; v_gene: TRBV6-5; j_gene: TRBJ2-7
CDR3aa: CSASRGGQTGELFF; abundance: NA; v_gene: TRBV20-1; j_gene: TRBJ2-2
CDR3aa: CASSTGTSGPYYNEQFF; abundance: medium-sized; v_gene: TRBV19; j_gene: TRBJ2-1
CDR3aa: CASRGTGNNQPQHF; abundance: NA; v_gene: TRBV12-3/TRBV12-4; j_gene: TRBJ1-5
CDR3aa: CASSLPFPETQYF; abundance: medium-sized; v_gene: TRBV18; j_gene: TRBJ2-5
CDR3aa: CATSGQVYSNQPQHF; abundance: NA; v_gene: TRBV15; j_gene: TRBJ1-5
CDR3aa: CASRDRVETQYF; abundance: medium-sized; v_gene: TRBV19; j_gene: TRBJ2-5
CDR3aa: CASSLSPGQGDYEQYF; abundance: NA; v_gene: TRBV5-6; j_gene: TRBJ2-7
CDR3aa: CASSPTGRQETQYF; abundance: NA; v_gene: TRBV18; j_gene: TRBJ2-5
CDR3aa: CASSIGDGYTF; abundance: medium-sized; v_gene: TRBV19; j_gene: TRBJ1-2
CDR3aa: CASSSGQVYGYTF; abundance: NA; v_gene: TRBV6-2/TRBV6-3; j_gene: TRBJ1-2
CDR3aa: CASSFADRDRVFF; abundance: medium-sized; v_gene: TRBV12-3/TRBV12-4; j_gene: TRBJ1-4
CDR3aa: CASSLFISYNEQFF; abundance: medium-sized; v_gene: TRBV5-4; j_gene: TRBJ2-1
CDR3aa: CASSASGDGRTGELFF; abundance: medium-sized; v_gene: TRBV19; j_gene: TRBJ2-2
CDR3aa: CASSFESSNTGELFF; abundance: NA; v_gene: TRBV5-1; j_gene: TRBJ2-2
CDR3aa: CATSRDRGAEKLFF; abundance: medium-sized; v_gene: TRBV15; j_gene: TRBJ1-4
CDR3aa: CAWGHTNTEAFF; abundance: NA; v_gene: TRBV30; j_gene: TRBJ1-1
CDR3aa: CASSNFGQGKDGYTF; abundance: medium-sized; v_gene: TRBV6-5; j_gene: TRBJ1-2
CDR3aa: CASRRAIDGQPQHF; abundance: NA; v_gene: TRBV6-6; j_gene: TRBJ1-5